This passage covers 29 T cell receptor beta chains from one sample sequenced in a study of shared clonotypes between healthy human individuals. The protocol was immunoSEQ multiplex PCR, while the TCRdb copy is restricted to in-frame clones and leaves out a portion. The sample records millions of clones, 90% to 95% being singletons. The sample was naive CD4+ T cells sorted from blood. Documented subset: CD45RA+ positively selected. These receptors came from a young man in good health.

A single count supports this clone. This chain joins TRBV19 and TRBJ1-2, with 8 nucleotides matching TRBD1. There are 15 residues in the CDR3. V was clipped by 6 bases and J by 5 bases; unmatched bases: 11. CDR1 is LNHDA and CDR2 is SQIVND in the germline V gene (reference sequence). The CDR3 loop reads CASSSPSYRGYGYTF. The CDR3, as DNA: TGTGCCAGTAGCTCTCCAAGCTACAGGGGGTATGGCTACACCTTC.

This clone was recorded a few times. The rearrangement joins TRBV11-2 to TRBJ1-1; D is unclear. Per germline, CDR1 SGHAT and CDR2 FQNNGV. Between the trimmed V and J ends, which lost 1 base and 7 bases, there was a span of 10 bases. This CDR3 has 13 residues. CDR3 protein: CASSLVMGYEAFF. The CDR3 region has the DNA TGTGCCAGCAGCTTAGTAATGGGTTATGAAGCTTTCTTT.

The chain recombines TRBV10-1 with TRBJ2-3, with 11 positions matching TRBD1. In germline, CDR1 is WNHNN, CDR2 SYGVQD (reference sequence). The CDR3 is 13 amino acids. The J segment lost 6 bases and the V segment lost 9 bases, leaving 5 bases of the junction unmatched. CDR3 nucleotide sequence: TGCGCCAGTTCGGACAGGGGGCCCGATACGCAGTATTTT. Its translation is CASSDRGPDTQYF.

To note about this clone: In the same sample, other DNA sequences code for this CDR3. The chain joins TRBV5-1 to TRBJ2-3; D possibly corresponds to TRBD2 (6 bases). V was trimmed by 0 bases and J by 4 bases, leaving 9 bases between them. CDR1 SGHRS and CDR2 YFSETQ come from the germline V gene. CDR3 length: 14 residues. CDR3 DNA: TGCGCCAGCAGCTTGGTAACGGGGGCAGATACGCAGTATTTT. The encoded protein is CASSLVTGADTQYF.

The J gene is TRBJ1-6, the V gene TRBV19; the D is unclear. The CDR3 has 17 residues. Germline lookup yields CDR1 LNHDA and CDR2 SQIVND (reference sequence). Trimming pared 0 bases from V and 0 bases from J, leaving 9 bases between. CDR3 amino acids: CASSIEFVSSYNSPLHF. The CDR3 nucleotides read TGTGCCAGTAGTATAGAATTCGTCAGCTCCTATAATTCACCCCTCCACTTT.

This chain joins TRBV10-3 and TRBJ2-2; D ambiguous. This CDR3 spans 14 amino acids. Germline lookup yields CDR1 ENHRY and CDR2 SYGVKD. The germline V and J ends were trimmed by 2 bases and 4 bases, with 8 bases remaining between them. The CDR3 region has the DNA TGTGCCATCAGTGAGGTCCAAGCCACCGGGGAGCTGTTTTTT. It translates to CAISEVQATGELFF.

The chain combines TRBV5-4 with TRBJ2-3; TRBD2 matches 11 bases. Germline CDR1 reads SGHNT; CDR2 reads YYREEE (reference sequence). V was clipped by 2 bases and J by 2 bases; unmatched bases: 7. There are 17 residues in the CDR3. The CDR3 loop is CASSFPRLAGTTDTQYF. DNA of the CDR3: TGTGCCAGCAGCTTCCCACGACTAGCGGGGACCACAGATACGCAGTATTTT.

Points on this clone: This CDR3 is also generated by other DNA sequences in the sample. The chain combines TRBV11-2 with TRBJ1-1; D call uncertain. V lost 2 bases to trimming and J lost 0 bases, with 4 bases between them. Germline lookup yields CDR1 SGHAT and CDR2 FQNNGV. This CDR3 contains 13 residues. This CDR3 is CASSLTMNTEAFF. CDR3 in DNA: TGTGCCAGCAGCTTAACTATGAACACTGAAGCTTTCTTT.

CDR3 region: CASSSRLAGGREQFF. The CDR3 region has the DNA TGTGCCAGTAGTAGCAGACTAGCGGGAGGGCGTGAGCAGTTCTTC. V usage is TRBV19 and J usage is TRBJ2-1, with 14 bases lining up with TRBD2. Germline V gives CDR1 LNHDA, CDR2 SQIVND (reference sequence). Trimming took 4 bases from V and 9 from J; bases not matched to a gene: 5. The CDR3 sequence is 15 residues long.

The chain has TRBV19 and TRBJ1-1, with D tentatively TRBD1 (6 bases). Trimming removed 7 bases from V and 0 bases from J, with 18 bases in between. The CDR3 loop spans 16 amino acids. Germline V gene lookup returns CDR1 LNHDA and CDR2 SQIVND (reference sequence). CDR3 in DNA: TGTGCCAGTAACCCGACAGGCGGGGGGATGAACACTGAAGCTTTCTTT. Its protein product is CASNPTGGGMNTEAFF.

The chain recombines TRBV19 with TRBJ1-1, with TRBD1 as a possible D gene (5 bases). This CDR3 has 14 residues. V lost 3 bases to trimming and J lost 4 bases, with 12 bases between them. From germline, CDR1 is LNHDA and CDR2 SQIVND (reference sequence). For the CDR3, the DNA is TGTGCCAGTAGTATGAAGGGAAGGGGCACTGAAGCTTTCTTT. Translating it yields CASSMKGRGTEAFF.

The chain employs TRBV19 and TRBJ1-4; TRBD1 agrees at 8 bases. The V gene's germline CDR1 is LNHDA and CDR2 SQIVND (reference sequence). Trimming took 6 bases from V and 8 from J; bases not matched to a gene: 5. The CDR3 extends over 13 amino acids. For the CDR3, the DNA is TGTGCCAGTAGCGGACAGGGTTGGGAAAAACTGTTTTTT. Its protein product is CASSGQGWEKLFF.

The chain couples TRBV7-2 to TRBJ2-2, with a weak D call TRBD2 (5 bases). From germline, CDR1 is SGHTA and CDR2 FQGNSA. There are 15 residues in the CDR3. Between the trimmed V and J ends, which lost 3 bases and 2 bases, there was a span of 10 bases. The DNA of the CDR3 is TGTGCCAGCAGCTTTGGGCGGGTCAACACCGGGGAGCTGTTTTTT. The encoded protein is CASSFGRVNTGELFF.

V usage is TRBV7-9 and J usage is TRBJ1-4; D call uncertain. CDR1 is SEHNR and CDR2 is FQNEAQ in the germline V gene (reference sequence). V was cut by 5 bases and J by 4 bases, with 20 bases left in between. This CDR3 region has 17 residues. CDR3 sequence: CASSQGPLQPFNEKLFF. CDR3 in DNA: TGTGCCAGCAGCCAAGGGCCACTTCAACCATTTAATGAAAAACTGTTTTTT.

This clone came up once. V is TRBV6-5 and J is TRBJ2-6; 8 bases align to TRBD1. CDR3 size: 15 residues. Germline CDR1 MNHEY, CDR2 SVGAGI. J gave up 0 bases and V 6 bases, and 1 base lay outside the gene matches. The CDR3 region is CASSTGGSGANVLTF. CDR3 coding DNA: TGTGCCAGCAGCACAGGGGGCTCTGGGGCCAACGTCCTGACTTTC.

V gene TRBV27 combines with J gene TRBJ2-1, with 8 bases matching TRBD1. The J segment lost 4 bases and the V segment lost 6 bases, leaving 5 bases of the junction unmatched. Germline assignment: CDR1 MNHEY and CDR2 SMNVEV (reference sequence). This CDR3 has 14 amino acids. The CDR3 DNA sequence: TGTGCCAGCAGACCGGGACAGGTTTACAATGAGCAGTTCTTC. It is translated as CASRPGQVYNEQFF.

V and J are TRBV29-1 and TRBJ1-4; 8 bases agree with TRBD1. The V gene's germline CDR1 is SQVTM and CDR2 ANQGSEA. V lost 1 base and J lost 10; bases outside the gene matches: 8. The CDR3 runs 14 residues. This chain's CDR3 is CSVEGAAGGGKLFF. The DNA of the CDR3 is TGCAGCGTTGAAGGGGCGGCAGGGGGCGGAAAACTGTTTTTT.

The rearrangement joins TRBV11-1 to TRBJ2-4; 10 positions match TRBD2. Germline V lookup: CDR1 SGHAT, CDR2 FQDESV (reference sequence). The CDR3 runs to 15 residues. Trimming took 6 bases from V and 6 from J; bases not matched to a gene: 8. This chain's CDR3 is CASSETSGILNIQYF. For the CDR3, the DNA is TGTGCCAGCAGTGAAACTAGCGGGATTCTAAACATTCAGTACTTC.

This clone was detected once. The chain is built from TRBV5-4 and TRBJ2-3; 8 nucleotides match TRBD2. CDR3 size: 17 residues. The germline gives CDR1 SGHNT, CDR2 YYREEE (reference sequence). Trimming cost V 4 bases and J 7 bases; bases outside gene matches: 17. The CDR3 DNA is TGTGCCAGCAGCCGCGACCCGGCCACCGGGAGGGGCCATACGCAGTATTTT. Translation: CASSRDPATGRGHTQYF. The entire variable domain, with the rest obtained from reference TRBV5-4 and TRBJ2-3, is as follows: ETGVTQSPTHLIKTRGQQVTLRCSSQSGHNTVSWYQQALGQGPQFIFQYYREEENGRGNFPPRFSGLQFPNYSSELNVNALELDDSALYLCASSRDPATGRGHTQYFGPGTRLTVL.

The rearrangement links TRBV7-3 to TRBJ2-2; no reliable D call. Per the germline V gene, CDR1 is SGHTA and CDR2 is FQGTGA. This CDR3 has 16 residues. V was shortened by 4 bases and J by 7 bases, with 19 bases between the two germline ends. The DNA of the CDR3 is TGTGCCAGCAGCTCTCAAGACCTTCGGGCAGGCGGGGAGCTGTTTTTT. This codes for CASSSQDLRAGGELFF.

This chain links TRBV6-6 with TRBJ1-6; no reliable D call. Trimming took off 8 bases at V and 10 bases at J, with 3 bases between the two ends. CDR1 MNHNY and CDR2 SVGAGI come from the germline V gene (reference sequence). CDR3 length: 9 amino acids. The CDR3 DNA sequence: TGTGCCAGCGGGTCACCCCTCCACTTT. It translates to CASGSPLHF.

V and J are TRBV27 and TRBJ2-7; TRBD1 agrees at 9 bases. V was clipped by 2 bases and J by 0 bases; unmatched bases: 5. The CDR3 is made up of 16 amino acids. The germline gives CDR1 MNHEY, CDR2 SMNVEV (reference sequence). The DNA for the CDR3 is TGTGCCAGCAGTTTAAGAGGGACAGGGTTCTCCTACGAGCAGTACTTC. Its protein product is CASSLRGTGFSYEQYF.

The gene calls are TRBV6-5 and TRBJ2-3; no clear D gene. Germline V gene sequence: CDR1 MNHEY, CDR2 SVGAGI. There are 15 residues in the CDR3. Trimming shortened V by 0 bases and J by 2 bases, and 9 bases separated the two germline ends. As DNA, the CDR3 is TGTGCCAGCAGTTACTCGACGGCAGCCACAGATACGCAGTATTTT. Amino acid sequence: CASSYSTAATDTQYF.

This clone has only one observation. The chain combines TRBV27 with TRBJ1-1, with 10 bases lining up with TRBD1. The CDR3 contains 13 residues. Germline CDR1 MNHEY, CDR2 SMNVEV (reference sequence). V dropped 9 bases and J dropped 1; count of bases not matched to a gene: 2. CDR3 coding DNA: TGTGCCAGGACAGGGGGCGCGAACACTGAAGCTTTCTTT. This translates into CARTGGANTEAFF.

This clone came up a few times. Additional DNA sequences in this sample encode the identical CDR3. This chain links TRBV30 with TRBJ1-1; D unclear. The CDR3 has 13 amino acids. With 2 bases removed from V and 0 bases from J, the gap between germline ends came to 7 bases. The germline V gene encodes CDR1 GTSNPN and CDR2 SVGIG (reference sequence). The CDR3 DNA is TGTGCCTGGAGTACAGCCCTGAACACTGAAGCTTTCTTT. It is translated as CAWSTALNTEAFF.

V and J are TRBV27 and TRBJ2-7; D is undetermined. CDR1 and CDR2 from the germline V gene are MNHEY and SMNVEV (reference sequence). The CDR3 contains 14 residues. V lost 5 bases and J lost 2, with 13 bases in between. In nucleotides, the CDR3 is TGTGCCAGCAGTCCAATGGCAATTCCCTACGAGCAGTACTTC. Translation gives CASSPMAIPYEQYF.

A note on this clone: Other DNA sequences in the sample encode the same CDR3. The chain has TRBV18 and TRBJ2-7; no clear D. Trimming took 0 bases from V and 0 from J, leaving 6 bases between them. The CDR3 has 14 residues. Germline V lookup: CDR1 KGHSH, CDR2 LQKENI. In nucleotides, the CDR3 is TGTGCCAGCTCACCACCGACACCCTCCTACGAGCAGTACTTC. This encodes CASSPPTPSYEQYF.

In nucleotides, the CDR3 is TGCGCCAGCAGCCGAGAGTTGGAAGAGACCCAGTACTTC. Translated: CASSRELEETQYF. V and J are TRBV4-1 and TRBJ2-5; D not certain. Trimming removed 4 bases from V and 3 bases from J, with 9 bases in between. The length of the CDR3 is 13 residues. The germline V gene has CDR1 MGHRA and CDR2 YSYEKL.

V is TRBV18 and J is TRBJ2-5; D remains ambiguous. Germline V gene sequence: CDR1 KGHSH, CDR2 LQKENI. V was shortened by 2 bases and J by 2 bases, with 6 bases between the two germline ends. The CDR3 consists of 13 residues. The CDR3, as DNA: TGTGCCAGCTCACCAAAGAATCAAGAGACCCAGTACTTC. Translation gives CASSPKNQETQYF. Using reference TRBV18 and TRBJ2-5 for the parts outside the CDR3, the full variable domain is NAGVMQNPRHLVRRRGQEARLRCSPMKGHSHVYWYRQLPEEGLKFMVYLQKENIIDESGMPKERFSAEFPKEGPSILRIQQVVRGDSAAYFCASSPKNQETQYFGPGTRLLVL.